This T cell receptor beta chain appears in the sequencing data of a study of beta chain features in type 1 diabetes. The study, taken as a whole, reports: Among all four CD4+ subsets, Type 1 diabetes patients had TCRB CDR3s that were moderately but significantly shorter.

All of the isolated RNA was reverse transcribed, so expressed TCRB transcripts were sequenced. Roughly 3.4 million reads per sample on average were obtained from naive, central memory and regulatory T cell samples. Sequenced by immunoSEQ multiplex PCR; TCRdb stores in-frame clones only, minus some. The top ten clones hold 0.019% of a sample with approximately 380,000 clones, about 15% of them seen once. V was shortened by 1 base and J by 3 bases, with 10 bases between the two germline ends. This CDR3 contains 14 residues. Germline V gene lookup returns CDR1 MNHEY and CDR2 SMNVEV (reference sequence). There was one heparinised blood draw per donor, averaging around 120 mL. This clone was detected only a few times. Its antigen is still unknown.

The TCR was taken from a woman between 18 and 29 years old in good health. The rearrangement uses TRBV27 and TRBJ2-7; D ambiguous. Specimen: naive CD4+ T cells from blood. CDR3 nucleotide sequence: TGTGCCAGCAGTTTATTCACGGGTGACTACGAGCAGTACTTC. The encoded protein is CASSLFTGDYEQYF.